This T cell receptor (beta chain) was sequenced for a study of cytomegalovirus exposure and HLA in healthy donors. Germline V CDR1 and CDR2: SNHLY, FYNNEI. The CDR3 runs 15 residues. Trimming cost V 8 bases and J 0 bases, with 13 bases left between them. The primer mix had 60 Vbeta and 13 Jbeta primers. Method: immunoSEQ multiplex PCR; TCRdb's copy keeps in-frame clones and lacks some. The sample includes over 100,000 clones, about 74% of them seen just once. Sample: PBMCs. This receptor was obtained from a female donor in good health and CMV-seronegative. The chain is built from TRBV2 and TRBJ1-4; no clear D gene. The CDR3 is CASAGQTSTNEKLFF. CDR3 bases: TGTGCCAGCGCTGGTCAGACATCAACTAATGAAAAACTGTTTTTT. The full variable domain, with the rest looked up from reference TRBV2 and TRBJ1-4, is EPEVTQTPSHQVTQMGQEVILRCVPISNHLYFYWYRQILGQKVEFLVSFYNNEISEKSEIFDDQFSVERPDGSNFTLKIRSTKLEDSAMYFCASAGQTSTNEKLFFGSGTQLSVL.